The present T cell receptor beta chain was sequenced within a study of molecular identifiers for immune sequencing clone quantification. This clonotype showed up just a few times. One entry per CDR3 protein, called by TCRdb with MiXCR from the PCR reads. Of about 510,000 distinct CDR3 sequences in the sample, roughly 23% were seen once. Sorted naive CD8 T cells, roughly 20,000 to 1,100,000, were sequenced from 10%, 30% or 50% RNA. As CD8+CD4-CCR7+CD45RA+ cells, naive CD8 T cells were sorted. CDR1 and CDR2 (germline): SGHTA, FQGTGA. Trimming took 4 bases from V and 2 from J, leaving 9 bases between them. The CDR3 totals 14 residues.

This chain joins TRBV7-3 and TRBJ1-5, with D perhaps TRBD1 (5 bases). The source is a human donor in good health. Some libraries in this study had Jurkat cell RNA spiked in. The sequencing sample was made of naive CD8+ T cells from blood, with Jurkat cell RNA spiked in. Subset meaning: FACS-sorted CD8+CD4-CCR7+CD45RA+ naive T cells. The CDR3 region is CASSSRGRNQPQHF. In nucleotides, the CDR3 is TGTGCCAGCAGCTCAAGGGGACGCAATCAGCCCCAGCATTTT. Based on the CDR3 plus reference TRBV7-3 and TRBJ1-5, the full variable domain is GAGVSQTPSNKVTEKGKYVELRCDPISGHTALYWYRQSLGQGPEFLIYFQGTGAADDSGLPNDRFFAVRPEGSVSTLKIQRTERGDSAVYLCASSSRGRNQPQHFGDGTRLSIL.